Shown below are 18 T cell receptor beta chains from a single sample sequenced in a study of blood T cell repertoires in COVID-19 (dated by TCRdb to the early 2020s). The library was generated by the immunoSEQ multiplex PCR assay. In its TCRdb copy, this immuneACCESS table keeps in-frame sequences only and misses some clones. Where compared with another copy, unresolved V genes explain less than half of these, and the others have no known cause. The sample yields around 200,000 clones; approximately 90% were counted once. Less than 1.5% of the sample is taken by the ten largest. The sequenced material came from PBMCs or T cells enriched from blood (not recorded which). Receptors were obtained from a man aged 25 to 45 who had recovered from COVID-19.

The chain combines TRBV7-9 with TRBJ1-4, with 7 bases that match TRBD1. The ends lost 4 bases at V and 4 bases at J; junction bases unmatched: 15. The CDR3 covers 18 residues. Germline assignment: CDR1 SEHNR and CDR2 FQNEAQ (reference sequence). CDR3 sequence reads: CASSSTTGRIASNEKLFF. The DNA for the CDR3 is TGTGCCAGCAGCTCGACGACAGGGAGGATCGCAAGTAATGAAAAACTGTTTTTT.

On this clone: The sample contains more than one DNA sequence encoding this CDR3. The chain combines TRBV29-1 with TRBJ1-2, with TRBD1 matching over 7 bases. Per the germline V gene, CDR1 is SQVTM and CDR2 is ANQGSEA. Trimming at V came to 6 bases and at J to 4 bases, leaving 2 bases not matched to a gene. This CDR3 comprises 11 residues. CDR3 sequence: CSVGTVYGYTF. CDR3 bases: TGCAGCGTGGGGACAGTCTATGGCTACACCTTC.

This clone was observed a handful of times. CDR3 residues: CASMGRGINYGYTF. CDR3 bases: TGTGCCAGCATGGGTCGGGGGATTAACTATGGCTACACCTTC. The chain couples TRBV6-5 to TRBJ1-2; tentative D call: TRBD1 (5 bases). Between the trimmed V and J ends, which lost 7 bases and 1 base, there was a span of 13 bases. Germline V CDR1 and CDR2: MNHEY, SVGAGI. This CDR3 has 14 amino acids.

The J gene is TRBJ2-7, the V gene TRBV28, with D unclear. Germline V gene sequence: CDR1 MDHEN, CDR2 SYDVKM. Trimming stripped 7 bases from V and 3 bases from J, with 16 bases between. The CDR3 loop spans 14 amino acids. Here the CDR3 reads CASTPLERVYEQYF. CDR3 nucleotide sequence: TGTGCCAGCACCCCCCTGGAACGGGTCTACGAGCAGTACTTC.

The chain links TRBV5-6 to TRBJ2-1; TRBD2 agrees at 13 bases. This CDR3 contains 16 residues. The J segment lost 9 bases and the V segment lost 3 bases, leaving 9 bases of the junction unmatched. Looked up from germline, CDR1 is SGHDT and CDR2 is YYEEEE. The CDR3 DNA is TGTGCCAGCAGCTCCGAAGGACTAGCGGGGGATCTTGAGCAGTTCTTC. It translates to CASSSEGLAGDLEQFF.

The chain has TRBV13 and TRBJ1-1; the D gene is possibly TRBD1 (6 bases). The CDR3 consists of 14 residues. Germline assignment: CDR1 PRHDT and CDR2 FYEKMQ (reference sequence). V lost 3 bases and J lost 3, with 11 bases in between. The CDR3 nucleotides read TGTGCCAGCAGCTTCGTATGGACAGACACTGAAGCTTTCTTT. This encodes CASSFVWTDTEAFF.

Points on this clone: An end of the junction does not agree with germline; a read error may underlie this. The chain links TRBV19 to TRBJ1-2; the match to TRBD1 covers 10 bases. CDR3 size: 16 residues. Germline V gene data show CDR1 as LNHDA and CDR2 as SQIVND (reference sequence). CDR3 in DNA: TGTGCCAGTAGTCTTCTCTACGGGACAGGGGACTACGGCTACACCTTC. This codes for CASSLLYGTGDYGYTF.

The CDR3 loop reads CASSKTANEKLFF. The DNA of the CDR3 is TGTGCCAGCAGTAAAACAGCTAATGAAAAACTGTTTTTT. The gene calls are TRBV6-5 and TRBJ1-4; the D is unclear. V was shortened by 5 bases and J by 3 bases, with 7 bases between the two germline ends. Looked up from germline, CDR1 is MNHEY and CDR2 is SVGAGI. This CDR3 contains 13 residues.

The V and J genes are TRBV9 and TRBJ1-5; D possibly corresponds to TRBD1 (6 bases). The ends were cut back, 0 bases at V and 5 bases at J, with 9 bases in the middle. Germline V gene sequence: CDR1 SGDLS, CDR2 YYNGEE. The CDR3 is 14 residues long. The CDR3 loop reads CASSVGGGDQPQHF. The CDR3 nucleotides read TGTGCCAGCAGCGTAGGGGGGGGCGATCAGCCCCAGCATTTT.

V usage is TRBV10-2 and J usage is TRBJ1-5, with 8 bases matching TRBD1. Germline-derived CDR1 and CDR2 are WSHSY and SAAADI. V lost 10 bases to trimming and J lost 2 bases; unmatched junction nucleotides: 4. The CDR3 spans 13 residues. CDR3 nucleotides: TGCGCCACCCAGGGGGCCGGCAATCAGCCCCAGCATTTT. Amino acids: CATQGAGNQPQHF.

In DNA, the CDR3 is TGTGCCAGCAGCAAATGCAGGGTGATGGTAACTGGGGCCAACGTCCTGACTTTC. Translated, it gives CASSKCRVMVTGANVLTF. V gene TRBV21-1 combines with J gene TRBJ2-6; the table gives TRBD1 as D, unverified against the DNA. TRBV21-1 is described as a pseudogene. The CDR3 consists of 18 residues.

This clone showed up just a few times. The V call is TRBV5-4, the J call TRBJ2-7; 10 nucleotides agree with TRBD2. The CDR3 spans 14 residues. Trimming took 3 bases from V and 3 from J; bases not matched to a gene: 3. The germline gives CDR1 SGHNT, CDR2 YYREEE (reference sequence). The CDR3 nucleotides are TGTGCCAGCAGCTCTAGCGGGGGCCGCTACGAGCAGTACTTC. As protein: CASSSSGGRYEQYF.

As for this clone: This sample also contains other DNA sequences that code for the same CDR3. V and J are TRBV5-1 and TRBJ2-3; perhaps TRBD2 as D (7 bases). This CDR3 region has 14 residues. Germline CDR1 SGHRS, CDR2 YFSETQ. V was trimmed by 4 bases and J by 1 base, leaving 10 bases between them. The CDR3 DNA follows: TGCGCCAGCAGCCCGGGGGGCCGCACAGATACGCAGTATTTT. Translation: CASSPGGRTDTQYF.

CDR3 nucleotides: TGCGCCAGCTCTGGGGTCCAGGGCCAAGCGGGTCAGCCCCAGCATTTT. Protein: CASSGVQGQAGQPQHF. The chain couples TRBV10-2 to TRBJ1-5; TRBD1 is a possible D gene (5 bases). Germline V gives CDR1 WSHSY, CDR2 SAAADI. This CDR3 has 16 residues. Trimming cost V 8 bases and J 6 bases, with 23 bases left between them.

The chain joins TRBV18 to TRBJ2-1; 8 nucleotides match TRBD2. V dropped 0 bases and J dropped 6; count of bases not matched to a gene: 7. The germline V gene encodes CDR1 KGHSH and CDR2 LQKENI. The CDR3 is 16 residues long. CDR3 in amino acids: CASSPPFGGARNEQFF. In DNA, the CDR3 is TGTGCCAGCTCACCACCGTTCGGGGGGGCCCGCAATGAGCAGTTCTTC.

This clone was counted once. The chain joins TRBV9 to TRBJ2-3, with D possibly being TRBD2 (6 bases). Germline CDR1 SGDLS, CDR2 YYNGEE. This CDR3 is built from 16 residues. V was cut by 3 bases and J by 6 bases, with 20 bases left in between. The chain's CDR3 is CASSATSGARLDTQYF. CDR3 nucleotides: TGTGCCAGCAGCGCAACCTCGGGAGCGAGGTTGGATACGCAGTATTTT.

This chain connects TRBV19 to TRBJ1-6; D gene uncertain. Trimming removed 1 base from V and 9 bases from J, with 13 bases in between. Germline loops: CDR1 LNHDA, CDR2 SQIVND (reference sequence). The CDR3 is 15 residues long. In DNA, the CDR3 is TGTGCCAGTAGTATAGTGGCGGGCAACGGTTCACCCCTCCACTTT. It encodes CASSIVAGNGSPLHF.

The chain joins TRBV4-1 to TRBJ1-2; D may be TRBD1 (6 bases). V was pared by 0 bases and J by 0 bases, with 20 bases between. Germline V gives CDR1 MGHRA, CDR2 YSYEKL. The CDR3 has 19 amino acids. The CDR3 region has the DNA TGCGCCAGCAGCCAAGAATTTGGGCCAGGGGCGCTTACTAACTATGGCTACACCTTC. This translates into CASSQEFGPGALTNYGYTF.